Only a few counts were recorded for the clone carrying this TCR beta chain. Its antigen remains unidentified. Donors in the study were healthy people who gave bone marrow. The sample originates from a study of cytomegalovirus exposure and HLA in healthy donors. Germline assignment: CDR1 MNHNS and CDR2 SASEGT. The CDR3 runs 17 residues. J was trimmed by 6 bases and V by 4 bases; bases with no gene match: 15. With 60 Vbeta and 13 Jbeta primers, the PCR was carried out. TCRdb's copy holds only in-frame clones and misses some; the assay was immunoSEQ multiplex PCR. The sample lists 150,000 to 250,000 clones; 70% to 85% were seen once. Overall study findings and caveats: The authors assumed roughly uniform sequencing depth across donors for presence/absence analyses.

Specimen: PBMCs. The clonotype comes from a boy aged 2 to 10 in good health and CMV-seronegative. The chain combines TRBV6-1 with TRBJ2-5, with 9 bases fitting TRBD1. In DNA, the CDR3 is TGTGCCAGCAGTGGCTATTTTGCCGGGACAGGGAAACAGACCCAGTACTTC. Its translation: CASSGYFAGTGKQTQYF.